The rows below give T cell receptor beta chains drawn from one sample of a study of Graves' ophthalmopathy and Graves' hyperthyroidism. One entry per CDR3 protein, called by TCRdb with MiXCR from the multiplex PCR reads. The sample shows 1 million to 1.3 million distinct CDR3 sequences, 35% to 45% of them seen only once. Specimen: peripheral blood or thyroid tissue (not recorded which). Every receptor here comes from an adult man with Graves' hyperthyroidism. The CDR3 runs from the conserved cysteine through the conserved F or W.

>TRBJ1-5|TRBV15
CATSRAGGRDQPQHF
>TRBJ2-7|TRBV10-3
CAISESRQLYF
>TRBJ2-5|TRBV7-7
CASGPTGGQETQYF
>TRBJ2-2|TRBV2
CATPGTGMILRELFF
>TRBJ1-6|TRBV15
CATQRTGDSSLHF
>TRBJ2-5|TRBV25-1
CASATTEDRGRGETQYF
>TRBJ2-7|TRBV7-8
CASSSRQGGVDEQYF
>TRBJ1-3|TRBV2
CASRPSGGIDSGNTIYF
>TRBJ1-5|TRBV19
CASRTFQGRQPQHF
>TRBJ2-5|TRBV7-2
CASSHTGERETQYF
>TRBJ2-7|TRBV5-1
CASSPGLAGGRSSYEQYF
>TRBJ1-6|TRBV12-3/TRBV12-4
CASSLGGGLNSPLHF
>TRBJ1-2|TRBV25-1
CASSVGGQYGYTF
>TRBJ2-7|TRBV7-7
CASSPGPRGYEQYF
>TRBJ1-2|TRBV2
CASSEGTGGRNGYTF
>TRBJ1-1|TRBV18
CASSVRTDPRTEAFF
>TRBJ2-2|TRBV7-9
CASSPPSSGSTGELFF
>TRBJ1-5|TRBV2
CASSESEGLGNQPQHF
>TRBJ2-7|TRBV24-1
CATSPSTAGTSYEQYF
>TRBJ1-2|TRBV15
CATSRDRAYGYTF
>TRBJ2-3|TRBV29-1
CSALTDTQYF
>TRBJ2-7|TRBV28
CASRPDRGSSYEQYF
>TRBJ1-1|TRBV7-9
CASSHRALEAFF
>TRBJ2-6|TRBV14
CASSQDMGLLTGANVLTF
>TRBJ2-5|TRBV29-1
CSVLGQQETQYF
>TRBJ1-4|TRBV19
CASNGRDREKLFF
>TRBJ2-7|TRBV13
CASSLLSPGTVYEQYF
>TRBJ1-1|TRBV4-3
CASSQGGGAEAFF
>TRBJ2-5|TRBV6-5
CASSYYRTASWETQYF
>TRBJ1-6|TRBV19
CASSADRFSPLHF
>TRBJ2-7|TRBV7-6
CASSPVGRASHEQYF
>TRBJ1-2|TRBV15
CATSRDLEGGYGYTF
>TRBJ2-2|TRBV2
CASSRGLLATGELFF
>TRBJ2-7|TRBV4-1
CASSRDASPSYEQYF
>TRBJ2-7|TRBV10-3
CAISESGGDSYEQYF
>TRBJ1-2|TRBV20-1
CSAIGHWEAYTF
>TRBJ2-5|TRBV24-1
CATASTGASQETQYF
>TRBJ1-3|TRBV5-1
CASSRRSDGLSGNTIYF
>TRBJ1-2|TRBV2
CASSDLQGGLNGYTF
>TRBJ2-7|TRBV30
CAWSVGEGISYEQYF
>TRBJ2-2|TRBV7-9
CASSSQLRELFF
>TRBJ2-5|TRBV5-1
CASSPGSGGETQYF
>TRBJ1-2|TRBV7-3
CASREGANYGYTF
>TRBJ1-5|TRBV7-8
CASSIWTGGNQRQHF
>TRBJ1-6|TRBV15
CATSRGTGPNSPLHF
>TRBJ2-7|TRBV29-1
CSVRLAGAYEQYF
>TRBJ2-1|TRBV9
CASSVVRTGLKFF
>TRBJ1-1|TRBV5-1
CASSLGQPVNTEAFF
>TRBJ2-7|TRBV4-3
CASSPGATSAYEQYF
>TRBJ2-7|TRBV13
CASSPHRGAYEQYF
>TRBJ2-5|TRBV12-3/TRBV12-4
CASSPETGRETQYF
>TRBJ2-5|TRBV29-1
CSVETGTSEETQYF
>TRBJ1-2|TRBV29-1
CSVDGQGTGGYTF
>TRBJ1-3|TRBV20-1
CSARQGQIFGNTIYF
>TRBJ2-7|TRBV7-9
CASSLPSSCEQYF